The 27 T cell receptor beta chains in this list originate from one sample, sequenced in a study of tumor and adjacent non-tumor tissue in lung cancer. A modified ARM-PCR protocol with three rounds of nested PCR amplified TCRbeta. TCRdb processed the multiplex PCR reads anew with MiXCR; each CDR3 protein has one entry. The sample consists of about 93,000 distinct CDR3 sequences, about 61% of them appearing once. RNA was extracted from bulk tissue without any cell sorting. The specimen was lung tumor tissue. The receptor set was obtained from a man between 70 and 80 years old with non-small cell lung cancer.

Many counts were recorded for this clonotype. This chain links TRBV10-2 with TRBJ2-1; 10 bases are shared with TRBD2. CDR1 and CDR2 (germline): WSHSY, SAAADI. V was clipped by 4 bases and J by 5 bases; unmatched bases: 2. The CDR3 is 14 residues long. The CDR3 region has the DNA TGCGCCAGCAGTGGTCTAGCGGGGGACAATGAGCAGTTCTTC. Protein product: CASSGLAGDNEQFF.

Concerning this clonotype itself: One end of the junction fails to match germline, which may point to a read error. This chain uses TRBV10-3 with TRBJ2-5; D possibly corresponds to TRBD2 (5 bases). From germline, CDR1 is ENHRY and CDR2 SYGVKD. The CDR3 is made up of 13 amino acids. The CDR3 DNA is TGTACCATCAGTTTTGGACCAGAGGAGGCCCGGTACTTC. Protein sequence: CTISFGPEEARYF.

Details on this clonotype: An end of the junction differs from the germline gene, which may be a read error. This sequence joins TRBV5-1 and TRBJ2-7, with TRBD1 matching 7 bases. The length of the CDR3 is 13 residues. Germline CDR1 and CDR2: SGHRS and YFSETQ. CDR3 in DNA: TGCGCCAGCAGCCGGCAGGGGGTGAGCGAGCACTACTTC. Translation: CASSRQGVSEHYF.

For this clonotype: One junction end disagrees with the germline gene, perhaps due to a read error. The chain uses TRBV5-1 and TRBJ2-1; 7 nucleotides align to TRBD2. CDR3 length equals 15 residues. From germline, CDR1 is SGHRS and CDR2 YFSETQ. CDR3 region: CASSLTSAPYYEQFF. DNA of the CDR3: TGCGCCAGCAGCTTGACTAGCGCGCCCTACTATGAGCAGTTCTTC.

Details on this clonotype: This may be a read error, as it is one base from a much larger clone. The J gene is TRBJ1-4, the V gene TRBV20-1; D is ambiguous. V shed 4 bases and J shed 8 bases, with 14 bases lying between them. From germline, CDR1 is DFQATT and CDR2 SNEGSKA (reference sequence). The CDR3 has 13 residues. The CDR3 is CSAKQRFYEKLFF. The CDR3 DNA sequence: TGCAGTGCTAAGCAGAGATTTTACGAAAAACTGTTTTTT.

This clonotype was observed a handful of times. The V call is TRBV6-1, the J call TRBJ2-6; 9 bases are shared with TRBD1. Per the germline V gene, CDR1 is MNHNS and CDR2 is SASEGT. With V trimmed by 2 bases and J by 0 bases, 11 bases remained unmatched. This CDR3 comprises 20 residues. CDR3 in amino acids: CASSERRGTGFFSGANVLTF. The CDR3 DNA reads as TGTGCCAGCAGTGAACGGCGAGGGACAGGGTTCTTCTCTGGGGCCAACGTCCTGACTTTC.

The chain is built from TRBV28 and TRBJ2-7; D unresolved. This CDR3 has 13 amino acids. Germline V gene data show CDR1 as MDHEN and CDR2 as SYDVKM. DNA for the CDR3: TGTAGCAGCAGTTTATCAGGAGCTGACGAGCAGTACTTC. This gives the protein CSSSLSGADEQYF.

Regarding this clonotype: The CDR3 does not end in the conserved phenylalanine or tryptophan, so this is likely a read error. This CDR3 reads CVSSLRDSHTDTQYL. The CDR3 region has the DNA TGTGTCAGCAGCCTTAGGGACAGCCACACAGATACGCAGTATTTA. The V and J genes are TRBV12-3 or TRBV12-4 and TRBJ2-3, with 7 bases fitting TRBD1. There are 15 residues in the CDR3.

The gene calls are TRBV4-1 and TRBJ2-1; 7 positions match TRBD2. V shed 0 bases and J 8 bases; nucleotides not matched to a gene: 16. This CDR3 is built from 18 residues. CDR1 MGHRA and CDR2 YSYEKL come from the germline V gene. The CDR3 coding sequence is TGCGCCAGCAGCCAAGATTTCGGCGGGAGACAGATGAACGATGAGCAGTTCTTC. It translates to CASSQDFGGRQMNDEQFF.

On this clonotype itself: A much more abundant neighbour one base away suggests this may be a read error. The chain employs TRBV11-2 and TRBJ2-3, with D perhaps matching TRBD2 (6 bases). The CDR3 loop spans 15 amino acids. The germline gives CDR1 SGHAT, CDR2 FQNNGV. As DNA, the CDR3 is TGTTCCAGCAGCTTAGAAGCGGGTGCCCCAGATACGCAGTATTTT. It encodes CSSSLEAGAPDTQYF.

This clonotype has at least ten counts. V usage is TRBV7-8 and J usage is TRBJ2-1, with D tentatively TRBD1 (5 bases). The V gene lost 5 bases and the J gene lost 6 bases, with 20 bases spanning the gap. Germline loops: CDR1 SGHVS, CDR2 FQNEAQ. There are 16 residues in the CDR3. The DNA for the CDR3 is TGTGCCAGCAGCCCCTACGCCAAGGGGAAACGCAATGAGCAGTTCTTC. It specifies CASSPYAKGKRNEQFF.

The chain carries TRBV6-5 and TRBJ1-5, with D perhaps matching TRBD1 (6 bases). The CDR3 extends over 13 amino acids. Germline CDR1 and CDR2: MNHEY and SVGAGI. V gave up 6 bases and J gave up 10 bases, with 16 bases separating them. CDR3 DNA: TGTGCCAGCAGGACAGAGCTGGGACAACCCCAGCATTTT. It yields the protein CASRTELGQPQHF.

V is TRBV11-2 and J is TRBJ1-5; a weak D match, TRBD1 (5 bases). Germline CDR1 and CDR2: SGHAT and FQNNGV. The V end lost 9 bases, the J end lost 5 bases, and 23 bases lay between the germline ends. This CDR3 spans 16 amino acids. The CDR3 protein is CASPQGYGGIDQPQHF. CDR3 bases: TGTGCCAGTCCCCAGGGCTATGGAGGGATCGATCAGCCCCAGCATTTT.

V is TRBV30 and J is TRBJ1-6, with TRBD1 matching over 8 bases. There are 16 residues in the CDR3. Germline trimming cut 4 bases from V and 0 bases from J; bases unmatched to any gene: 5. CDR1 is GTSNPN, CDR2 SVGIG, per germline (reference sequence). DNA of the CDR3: TGTGCCTGGAACACAGGGGGGAGCTCCTATAATTCACCCCTCCACTTT. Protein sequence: CAWNTGGSSYNSPLHF.

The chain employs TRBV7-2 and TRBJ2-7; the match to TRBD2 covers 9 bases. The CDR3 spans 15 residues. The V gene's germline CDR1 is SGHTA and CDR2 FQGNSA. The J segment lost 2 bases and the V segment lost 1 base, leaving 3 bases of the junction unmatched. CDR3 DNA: TGTGCCAGCAGCTTAGTGTCTAGCGGGACCTACGAGCAGTACTTC. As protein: CASSLVSSGTYEQYF.

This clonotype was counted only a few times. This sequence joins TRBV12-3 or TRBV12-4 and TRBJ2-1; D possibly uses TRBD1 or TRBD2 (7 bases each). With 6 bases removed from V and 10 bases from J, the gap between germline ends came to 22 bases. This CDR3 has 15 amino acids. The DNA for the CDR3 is TGTGCCAGCAGACCTAGGGGAGGGGGCTGGGGGGAGCAGTTCTTC. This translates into CASRPRGGGWGEQFF.

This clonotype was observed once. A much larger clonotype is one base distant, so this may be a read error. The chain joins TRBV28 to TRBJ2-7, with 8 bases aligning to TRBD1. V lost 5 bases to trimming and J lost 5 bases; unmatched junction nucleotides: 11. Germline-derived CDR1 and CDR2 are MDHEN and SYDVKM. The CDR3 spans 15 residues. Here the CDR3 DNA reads TGTGCCAGCAGTAAAGGGGGACAGGAGATGGACGAGCAGTACTTC. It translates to CASSKGGQEMDEQYF.

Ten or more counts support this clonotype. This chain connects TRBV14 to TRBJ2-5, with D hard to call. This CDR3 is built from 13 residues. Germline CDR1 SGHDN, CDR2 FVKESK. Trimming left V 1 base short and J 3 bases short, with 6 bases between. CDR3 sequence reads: CASSQGTEETQYF. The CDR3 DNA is TGTGCCAGCAGCCAAGGGACGGAAGAGACCCAGTACTTC.

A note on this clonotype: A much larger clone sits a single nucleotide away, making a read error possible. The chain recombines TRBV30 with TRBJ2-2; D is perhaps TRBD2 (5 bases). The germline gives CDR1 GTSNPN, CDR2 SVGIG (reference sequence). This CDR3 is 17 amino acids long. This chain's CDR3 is CAWSVLSGNAKTGELFF. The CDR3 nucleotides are TGTGCCTGGAGTGTTTTGTCGGGAAACGCGAAGACCGGGGAGCTGTTTTTT.

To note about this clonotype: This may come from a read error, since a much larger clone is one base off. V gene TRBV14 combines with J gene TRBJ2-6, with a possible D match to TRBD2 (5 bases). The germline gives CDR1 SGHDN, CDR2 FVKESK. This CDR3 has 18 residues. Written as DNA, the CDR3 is TGTGCCAACAGCCATCGAGGGAACTCCTATACTGGGGCCAACGTCCTGACTTTC. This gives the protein CANSHRGNSYTGANVLTF.

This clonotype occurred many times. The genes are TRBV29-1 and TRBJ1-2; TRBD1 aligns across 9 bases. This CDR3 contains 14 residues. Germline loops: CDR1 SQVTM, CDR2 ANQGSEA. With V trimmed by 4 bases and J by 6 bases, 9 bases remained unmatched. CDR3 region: CSVVGQGISHGYTF. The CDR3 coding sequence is TGCAGCGTTGTGGGACAGGGAATTTCTCATGGCTACACCTTC.

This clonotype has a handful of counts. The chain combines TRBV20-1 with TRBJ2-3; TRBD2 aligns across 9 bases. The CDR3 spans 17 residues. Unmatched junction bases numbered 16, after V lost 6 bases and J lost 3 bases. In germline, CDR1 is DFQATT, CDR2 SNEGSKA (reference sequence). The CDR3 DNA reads TGCAGTGCCCCCACGAGGTCTAGCGGGATACTAACAGATACGCAGTATTTT. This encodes CSAPTRSSGILTDTQYF.

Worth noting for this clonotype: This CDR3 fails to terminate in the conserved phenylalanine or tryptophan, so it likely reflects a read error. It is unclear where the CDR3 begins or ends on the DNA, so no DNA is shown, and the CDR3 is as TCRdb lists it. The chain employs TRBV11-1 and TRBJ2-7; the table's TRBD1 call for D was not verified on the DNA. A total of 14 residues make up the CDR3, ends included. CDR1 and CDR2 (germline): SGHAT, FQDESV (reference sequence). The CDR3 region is CASSFWGDSYEHYI.

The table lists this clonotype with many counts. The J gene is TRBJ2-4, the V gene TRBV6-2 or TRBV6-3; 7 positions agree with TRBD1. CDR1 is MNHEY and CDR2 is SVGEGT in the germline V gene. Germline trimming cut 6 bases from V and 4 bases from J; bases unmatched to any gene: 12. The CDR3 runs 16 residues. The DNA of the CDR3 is TGTGCCAGCAGATCAGGGGGTGATTATATGAAAAACATTCAGTACTTC. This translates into CASRSGGDYMKNIQYF.

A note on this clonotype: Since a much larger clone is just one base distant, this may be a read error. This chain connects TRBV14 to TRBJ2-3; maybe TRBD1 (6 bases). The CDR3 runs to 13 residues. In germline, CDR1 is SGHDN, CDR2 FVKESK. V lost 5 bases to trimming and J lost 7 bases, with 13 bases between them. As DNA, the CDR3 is TGTGCCAGCAGCTCACAGGGTGTGTATACGCAGTATTTT. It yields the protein CASSSQGVYTQYF.

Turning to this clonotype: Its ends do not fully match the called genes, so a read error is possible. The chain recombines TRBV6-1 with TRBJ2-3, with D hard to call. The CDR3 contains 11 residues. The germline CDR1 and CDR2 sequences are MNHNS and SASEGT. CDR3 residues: CVSSVTDAQYF. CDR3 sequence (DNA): TGTGTCAGCTCAGTCACAGATGCGCAGTATTTT.

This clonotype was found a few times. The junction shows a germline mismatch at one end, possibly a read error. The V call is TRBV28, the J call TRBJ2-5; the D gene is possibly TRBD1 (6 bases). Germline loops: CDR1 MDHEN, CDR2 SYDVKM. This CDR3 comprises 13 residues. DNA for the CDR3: TGTGCCAGCAGTTTTTCAGGGGTAGAGGCCCAGTACTTC. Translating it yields CASSFSGVEAQYF.